A single sample gave rise to the 18 T cell receptor beta chains below, sequenced in a study of cytomegalovirus exposure and HLA in healthy donors. The PCR employed 60 Vbeta primers together with 13 Jbeta primers. Libraries were prepared by immunoSEQ multiplex PCR; TCRdb keeps only in-frame clonotypes and omits some of them. The profile shows 150,000 or so clones, 70% to 80% of them singletons. Sequencing input: PBMCs. The source of these receptors is a man younger than 35 in good health and CMV-seropositive.

The sample holds a few counts of this clone. The J gene is TRBJ2-5, the V gene TRBV29-1; D not certain. The CDR3 spans 14 residues. CDR1 is SQVTM and CDR2 is ANQGSEA in the germline V gene. With 2 bases removed from V and 0 bases from J, the gap between germline ends came to 10 bases. CDR3 DNA sequence: TGCAGCGTTGAAACAGCTCTCTACCAAGAGACCCAGTACTTC. This codes for CSVETALYQETQYF. The full variable domain, with the rest looked up from reference TRBV29-1 and TRBJ2-5, is SAVISQKPSRDICQRGTSLTIQCQVDSQVTMMFWYRQQPGQSLTLIATANQGSEATYESGFVIDKFPISRPNLTFSTLTVSNMSPEDSSIYLCSVETALYQETQYFGPGTRLLVL.

This chain connects TRBV10-3 to TRBJ2-7; 13 bases map to TRBD2. Trimming removed 2 bases from V and 6 bases from J; junction bases left unmatched: 4. The CDR3 is 15 residues long. Germline lookup yields CDR1 ENHRY and CDR2 SYGVKD. The CDR3 sequence is CAISETSGRASEQYF. The CDR3 DNA reads TGTGCCATCAGTGAGACTAGCGGGAGGGCCTCCGAGCAGTACTTC.

The rearrangement links TRBV5-4 to TRBJ1-4; 8 nucleotides line up with TRBD1. The length of the CDR3 is 16 residues. Germline V gives CDR1 SGHNT, CDR2 YYREEE (reference sequence). Losses at the gene ends were 4 bases for V and 0 bases for J; bases not matched to a gene: 5. CDR3 sequence: CASSPGQGATNEKLFF. The CDR3 DNA follows: TGTGCCAGCAGCCCAGGACAGGGCGCAACTAATGAAAAACTGTTTTTT.

This chain connects TRBV11-2 to TRBJ1-5; D is ambiguous. Trimming left V 1 base short and J 0 bases short, with 10 bases between. Germline-derived CDR1 and CDR2 are SGHAT and FQNNGV. The CDR3 is 16 residues long. CDR3: CASSLGGGYSNQPQHF. In DNA, the CDR3 is TGTGCCAGCAGCTTAGGAGGCGGATATAGCAATCAGCCCCAGCATTTT.

The chain combines TRBV7-9 with TRBJ2-3, with D perhaps TRBD2 (6 bases). The V end was cut by 5 bases, the J end by 5 bases, with 14 bases between. Germline V gene data show CDR1 as SEHNR and CDR2 as FQNEAQ (reference sequence). CDR3 length equals 14 residues. CDR3 nucleotide sequence: TGTGCCAGCAGCACCTCGGGAGTCGAAGATACGCAGTATTTT. The encoded protein is CASSTSGVEDTQYF.

The sample holds one count of this clone. The V and J genes are TRBV7-6 and TRBJ2-1; 8 bases are a match to TRBD1. There are 15 residues in the CDR3. Losses at the gene ends were 2 bases for V and 4 bases for J; bases not matched to a gene: 4. The germline V gene has CDR1 SGHVS and CDR2 FNYEAQ. CDR3 sequence (DNA): TGTGCCAGCAGCTTACGGCAGGGGGCTTACAATGAGCAGTTCTTC. Protein: CASSLRQGAYNEQFF.

The chain recombines TRBV4-1 with TRBJ1-5, with D tentatively TRBD1 (5 bases). Germline-derived CDR1 and CDR2 are MGHRA and YSYEKL. The CDR3 loop spans 15 amino acids. V lost 0 bases, J lost 3 bases, and 9 bases lay in between. This CDR3 is CASSQEVQANQPQHF. The CDR3 bases are TGCGCCAGCAGCCAAGAGGTACAGGCCAATCAGCCCCAGCATTTT.

The rearrangement joins TRBV6-8 to TRBJ1-1, with D possibly TRBD1 on 6 matching bases. Germline values: CDR1 MNHGY, CDR2 SAAAGT. Trimming stripped 8 bases from V and 4 bases from J, with 20 bases between. The CDR3 is 15 amino acids. CDR3 nucleotide sequence: TGTGCCAGCCGCTTGGGAGGGGGGAGAGGCACTGAAGCTTTCTTT. Translated, it gives CASRLGGGRGTEAFF.

The chain's CDR3 is CASSRGSSYEQYF. CDR3 nucleotides: TGTGCCAGCAGTAGAGGAAGCTCCTACGAGCAGTACTTC. The V call is TRBV6-5, the J call TRBJ2-7; D call uncertain. V lost 5 bases and J 0 bases, leaving 8 bases between the germline ends. CDR3 length equals 13 residues. CDR1 is MNHEY, CDR2 SVGAGI, per germline.

This sequence joins TRBV28 and TRBJ1-2; no firm D call. Germline V lookup: CDR1 MDHEN, CDR2 SYDVKM. Trimming cost V 5 bases and J 4 bases, with 8 bases left between them. This CDR3 contains 12 residues. The CDR3 protein is CASSISSYGYTF. The CDR3 DNA sequence: TGTGCCAGCAGTATTAGTAGCTATGGCTACACCTTC.

The CDR3 protein is CASSESEAGSSYNEQFF. DNA of the CDR3: TGCGCCAGCAGTGAGTCGGAGGCGGGAAGCTCCTACAATGAGCAGTTCTTC. J is TRBJ2-1 and V is TRBV10-1, with D possibly matching TRBD2 (6 bases). Germline V gives CDR1 WNHNN, CDR2 SYGVQD (reference sequence). Between the trimmed V and J ends, which lost 0 bases and 0 bases, there was a span of 12 bases. CDR3 length equals 17 residues.

The CDR3 nucleotides are TGCAGCGCTGCTGGACAGGGCTTTAACTATGGCTACACCTTC. The encoded protein is CSAAGQGFNYGYTF. The chain couples TRBV29-1 to TRBJ1-2; 8 nucleotides match TRBD1. Trimming removed 7 bases from V and 1 base from J; junction bases left unmatched: 8. The CDR3 runs 14 residues. Looked up from germline, CDR1 is SQVTM and CDR2 is ANQGSEA.

The chain has TRBV2 and TRBJ2-7; D call uncertain. This CDR3 is 12 amino acids long. Germline V CDR1 and CDR2: SNHLY, FYNNEI. Trimming took 2 bases from V and 4 from J, leaving 6 bases between them. The CDR3 DNA sequence: TGTGCCAGCAGTGAACTAACTTACGAGCAGTACTTC. Translation gives CASSELTYEQYF. Full variable domain (missing parts from reference TRBV2 and TRBJ2-7): EPEVTQTPSHQVTQMGQEVILRCVPISNHLYFYWYRQILGQKVEFLVSFYNNEISEKSEIFDDQFSVERPDGSNFTLKIRSTKLEDSAMYFCASSELTYEQYFGPGTRLTVT.

This clone was counted between two and nine times. The rearrangement links TRBV19 to TRBJ2-7, with 9 bases identical to TRBD1. V shed 10 bases, J shed 4 bases, and the junction held 5 bases outside the gene matches. CDR3 length: 12 residues. The germline V gene encodes CDR1 LNHDA and CDR2 SQIVND (reference sequence). CDR3 DNA: TGTGCCACCTTACAGGGGGCTTACGAGCAGTACTTC. Its protein is CATLQGAYEQYF.

This chain connects TRBV7-2 to TRBJ1-3, with D unclear. Germline assignment: CDR1 SGHTA and CDR2 FQGNSA. Trimming removed 0 bases from V and 8 bases from J, with 5 bases in between. This CDR3 comprises 12 residues. This CDR3 is CASSLAAHTIYF. For the CDR3, the DNA is TGTGCCAGCAGCTTAGCGGCCCACACCATATATTTT.

This rearrangement joins TRBV11-2 to TRBJ2-1; TRBD1 matches 9 bases. Trimming removed 1 base from V and 3 bases from J; junction bases left unmatched: 10. The CDR3 length is 18 residues. Germline values: CDR1 SGHAT, CDR2 FQNNGV. CDR3 nucleotides: TGTGCCAGCAGCTTAGTCGGGACAGGGCGAATGGACTACAATGAGCAGTTCTTC. This translates into CASSLVGTGRMDYNEQFF.

The chain has TRBV5-1 and TRBJ1-1; D is ambiguous. V lost 4 bases and J lost 1, with 5 bases in between. This CDR3 spans 12 amino acids. Germline V lookup: CDR1 SGHRS, CDR2 YFSETQ. Written as DNA, the CDR3 is TGCGCCAGCAGCGCGGGGAACACTGAAGCTTTCTTT. Translated: CASSAGNTEAFF.

This clone has a single count. CDR3 amino acids: CASSLGQGDITYEQYF. The CDR3 DNA follows: TGCGCCAGCAGCCTGGGACAGGGGGACATAACCTACGAGCAGTACTTC. The chain couples TRBV5-1 to TRBJ2-5, with TRBD1 matching over 11 bases. The J call is in doubt because the DNA end fits TRBJ2-7 better. CDR1 and CDR2 from the germline V gene are SGHRS and YFSETQ. The CDR3 is 16 amino acids.